This TCR beta chain derives from a study of CD8 T cells in Susac syndrome. RNA totalling 0.5 to 1 ug underwent reverse transcription with random hexamers. TCR beta CDR3 was amplified by immunoSEQ covering 54 Vbeta and 13 Jbeta. Using its own MiXCR run on the immunoSEQ multiplex PCR reads, TCRdb lists one record per CDR3 protein. The sample has 120,000 to 150,000 distinct CDR3 sequences, approximately 95% seen once. The study sequenced TCR beta in blood CD8+ and CD4+ T cells. TEMRA cells underwent FACS enrichment and CD8+ and CD4+ T cells underwent negative isolation. The CDR3 spans 14 residues. The V gene end was trimmed by 7 bases and the J gene end by 6 bases; junction bases not matched to a gene: 12. Germline values: CDR1 DFQATT, CDR2 SNEGSKA (reference sequence).

The chain couples TRBV20-1 to TRBJ2-1, with 7 bases aligning to TRBD2. This clonotype was sampled from a human donor with multiple sclerosis. Sample: CD4+ T cells from PBMCs. The CDR3 spells CSVEGRASINEQFF. CDR3 DNA sequence: TGCAGTGTTGAAGGGAGGGCCTCGATCAATGAGCAGTTCTTC.